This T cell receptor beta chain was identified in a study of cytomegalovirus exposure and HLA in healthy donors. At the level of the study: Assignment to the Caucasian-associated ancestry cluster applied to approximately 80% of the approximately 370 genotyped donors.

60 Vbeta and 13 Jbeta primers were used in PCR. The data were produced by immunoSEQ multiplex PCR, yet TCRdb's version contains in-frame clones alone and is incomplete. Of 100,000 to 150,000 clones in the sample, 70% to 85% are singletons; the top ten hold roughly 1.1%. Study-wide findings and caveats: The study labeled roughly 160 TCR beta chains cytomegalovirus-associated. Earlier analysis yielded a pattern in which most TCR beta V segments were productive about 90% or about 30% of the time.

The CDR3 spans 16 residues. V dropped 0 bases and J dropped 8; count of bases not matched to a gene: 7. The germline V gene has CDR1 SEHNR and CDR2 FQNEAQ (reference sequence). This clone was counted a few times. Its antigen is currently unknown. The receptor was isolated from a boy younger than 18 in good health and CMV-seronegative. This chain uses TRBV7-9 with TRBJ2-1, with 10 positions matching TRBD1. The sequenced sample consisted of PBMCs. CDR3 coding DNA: TGTGCCAGCAGCTTAGCCGGGACAGGGGCAGGGGATGAGCAGTTCTTC. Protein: CASSLAGTGAGDEQFF.